Each of the 32 T cell receptor beta chains below was sequenced from the same sample in a study of shared clonotypes between healthy human individuals. Produced via immunoSEQ multiplex PCR; TCRdb's table is partial and in-frame only. The data hold 600,000 to 750,000 clones, with 55% to 75% observed a single time. Specimen: memory CD4+ T cells sorted from blood. This sample's subset: CD45RA-negative fraction. These receptors were obtained from a woman in her 30s in good health.

This clone was detected a few times. The chain uses TRBV5-1 and TRBJ2-1; D uncertain. The CDR3 is made up of 13 amino acids. V was trimmed by 4 bases and J by 4 bases, leaving 9 bases between them. Germline V gene sequence: CDR1 SGHRS, CDR2 YFSETQ. The CDR3 bases are TGCGCCAGCAGCCCCGACTCGTACAATGAGCAGTTCTTC. Its translation: CASSPDSYNEQFF.

This clone was seen once. The rearrangement joins TRBV19 to TRBJ2-1; D uncertain. Germline CDR1 reads LNHDA; CDR2 reads SQIVND (reference sequence). V dropped 0 bases and J dropped 0 bases, with 9 bases sitting between them. There are 16 residues in the CDR3. In DNA, the CDR3 is TGTGCCAGTAGTATAGATGCGGATAACTCCTACAATGAGCAGTTCTTC. Amino acids: CASSIDADNSYNEQFF.

The chain employs TRBV28 and TRBJ2-3; D is unresolved. Per the germline V gene, CDR1 is MDHEN and CDR2 is SYDVKM. The germline V and J ends were trimmed by 7 bases and 7 bases, with 12 bases remaining between them. CDR3 length: 12 residues. The CDR3 region has the DNA TGTGCCAGCAAATCCCCCGCACATACGCAGTATTTT. Protein: CASKSPAHTQYF.

The rearrangement links TRBV27 to TRBJ2-1; D is perhaps TRBD2 (5 bases). The CDR3 totals 14 residues. The V gene's germline CDR1 is MNHEY and CDR2 SMNVEV (reference sequence). Trimming stripped 4 bases from V and 8 bases from J, with 15 bases between. The CDR3, as DNA: TGTGCCAGCAGTTGGAGAACCGGGCGGGATGAGCAGTTCTTC. As protein: CASSWRTGRDEQFF.

The gene calls are TRBV10-2 and TRBJ1-2; unclear D gene. CDR1 and CDR2 (germline): WSHSY, SAAADI. The CDR3 sequence is 12 residues long. Deletions cut 5 bases from V and 7 bases from J, with 11 bases between. The CDR3: CASSRTGPGYTF. The DNA of the CDR3 is TGCGCCAGCAGTAGGACGGGCCCTGGCTACACCTTC.

This clone was observed many times. This chain uses TRBV5-4 with TRBJ1-5, with 9 bases that match TRBD1. After removal of 3 bases from V and 4 bases from J, the junction contained 5 bases not matched to a gene. CDR3 length: 15 amino acids. CDR1 is SGHNT and CDR2 is YYREEE in the germline V gene (reference sequence). CDR3 in DNA: TGTGCCAGCAGCTACGGGACAGGGAGAAATCAGCCCCAGCATTTT. It specifies CASSYGTGRNQPQHF.

The chain has TRBV9 and TRBJ2-1; 7 bases map to TRBD2. The V and J ends lost 2 bases and 9 bases, in that order; junction bases with no gene match: 8. The CDR3 is 14 residues long. Germline V CDR1 and CDR2: SGDLS, YYNGEE. The CDR3 reads CASSVSGDVFEQFF. The CDR3 DNA sequence: TGTGCCAGCAGCGTCAGCGGGGATGTTTTTGAGCAGTTCTTC.

The chain recombines TRBV19 with TRBJ1-5; weak D call: TRBD1 (6 bases). The germline V gene encodes CDR1 LNHDA and CDR2 SQIVND (reference sequence). Trimming left V 2 bases short and J 5 bases short, with 13 bases between. This CDR3 is built from 15 residues. The CDR3 spells CASSIYGGGDQPQHF. The CDR3 DNA is TGTGCCAGTAGTATATACGGAGGGGGGGATCAGCCCCAGCATTTT.

The V call is TRBV5-1, the J call TRBJ2-1; D unclear. The CDR3 covers 15 residues. The V and J ends lost 0 bases and 4 bases respectively, with 11 bases between them. In germline, CDR1 is SGHRS, CDR2 YFSETQ. The CDR3: CASSLASVGYNEQFF. The CDR3, as DNA: TGCGCCAGCAGCTTGGCATCGGTAGGATACAATGAGCAGTTCTTC.

The rearrangement uses TRBV7-2 and TRBJ1-1; no clear D. The CDR3 loop spans 14 amino acids. The germline V gene encodes CDR1 SGHTA and CDR2 FQGNSA. Trimming pared 6 bases from V and 9 bases from J, leaving 20 bases between. The CDR3 spells CASRPSLMDRKAFF. The DNA for the CDR3 is TGTGCCAGCAGGCCTTCCTTGATGGATCGTAAAGCTTTCTTT.

The chain has TRBV16 and TRBJ2-7, with 9 bases lining up with TRBD1. J lost 5 bases, V lost 0 bases, and 8 bases had no gene match. Germline CDR1 reads KGHSY; CDR2 reads FQNENV. The CDR3 loop spans 16 amino acids. DNA for the CDR3: TGTGCCAGCAGCCAATCTCTAGGACAGGGGATCCACGAGCAGTACTTC. Its protein is CASSQSLGQGIHEQYF. Combining the CDR3 with reference TRBV16 and TRBJ2-7 gives the whole variable domain GEEVAQTPKHLVRGEGQKAKLYCAPIKGHSYVFWYQQVLKNEFKFLISFQNENVFDETGMPKERFSAKCLPNSPCSLEIQATKLEDSAVYFCASSQSLGQGIHEQYFGPGTRLTVT.

There are many counts of this clone. V gene TRBV4-1 combines with J gene TRBJ1-2, with TRBD1 as a possible D gene (5 bases). CDR1 MGHRA and CDR2 YSYEKL come from the germline V gene. Deletions cut 0 bases from V and 2 bases from J, with 7 bases between. This CDR3 has 14 amino acids. The DNA for the CDR3 is TGCGCCAGCAGCCAAGATCCAGGGAACTATGGCTACACCTTC. Translated, it gives CASSQDPGNYGYTF.

Comment on this clone: One end of the junction varies from germline; a read error may be responsible. Other DNA sequences of this sample code for an identical CDR3. This sequence joins TRBV29-1 and TRBJ2-1; D is unresolved. Looked up from germline, CDR1 is SQVTM and CDR2 is ANQGSEA. The CDR3 has 11 amino acids. The CDR3 is CSVEDYNEQFF. The CDR3 nucleotides read TGCAGCGTCGAAGACTACAATGAGCAGTTCTTC.

This sequence joins TRBV7-2 and TRBJ1-1, with D unresolved. The CDR3 totals 13 residues. V lost 10 bases to trimming and J lost 0 bases, with 12 bases between them. Germline CDR1 and CDR2: SGHTA and FQGNSA. The CDR3 reads CATEGRMNTEAFF. DNA for the CDR3: TGTGCCACCGAGGGTCGGATGAACACTGAAGCTTTCTTT.

This chain joins TRBV19 and TRBJ2-3, with D tentatively TRBD1 (5 bases). This CDR3 is built from 15 residues. The V gene lost 6 bases and the J gene lost 0 bases, with 13 bases spanning the gap. From germline, CDR1 is LNHDA and CDR2 SQIVND (reference sequence). The CDR3 DNA sequence: TGTGCCAGTAGCCACGACAGACCCAGCACAGATACGCAGTATTTT. It specifies CASSHDRPSTDTQYF. The full variable domain, rest sourced from reference TRBV19 and TRBJ2-3, is DGGITQSPKYLFRKEGQNVTLSCEQNLNHDAMYWYRQDPGQGLRLIYYSQIVNDFQKGDIAEGYSVSREKKESFPLTVTSAQKNPTAFYLCASSHDRPSTDTQYFGPGTRLTVL.

V and J are TRBV5-8 and TRBJ1-1; no reliable D call. The germline V gene has CDR1 SGHTS and CDR2 YDEGEE. The length of the CDR3 is 16 residues. V was trimmed by 0 bases and J by 1 base, leaving 13 bases between them. The CDR3 DNA reads as TGTGCCAGCAGCTTGGGCAGAATAGAATGGAACACTGAAGCTTTCTTT. This codes for CASSLGRIEWNTEAFF.

The chain has TRBV6-5 and TRBJ2-7, with D possibly TRBD1 on 6 matching bases. Germline V CDR1 and CDR2: MNHEY, SVGAGI. CDR3 length equals 16 residues. Trimming left V 2 bases short and J 5 bases short, with 19 bases between. Here the CDR3 DNA reads TGTGCCAGCAGTTACAAGACGGGACACCCGTTCGACGAGCAGTACTTC. This codes for CASSYKTGHPFDEQYF.

The rearrangement uses TRBV2 and TRBJ2-3; D unresolved. Germline CDR1 is SNHLY and CDR2 is FYNNEI. This CDR3 spans 15 amino acids. V was cut by 4 bases and J by 0 bases, with 11 bases left in between. CDR3 protein: CASSVGFGSTDTQYF. CDR3 sequence (DNA): TGTGCCAGCAGTGTTGGTTTCGGTAGCACAGATACGCAGTATTTT.

This clone came up many times. A far larger clone is only one base removed, so a read error is likely. The CDR3 is CASSQNSHGESGANVLTF. The CDR3 DNA reads as TGCGCCAGCAGCCAAAACAGTCACGGGGAATCTGGGGCCAACGTCCTGACTTTC. The chain uses TRBV4-1 and TRBJ2-6, with a tentative D call TRBD2 (5 bases). Germline CDR1 is MGHRA and CDR2 is YSYEKL. With 2 bases removed from V and 1 base from J, the gap between germline ends came to 15 bases. The CDR3 is made up of 18 amino acids.

This clone was seen a single time. This rearrangement joins TRBV5-6 to TRBJ2-3; D might be TRBD2 (6 bases). Germline assignment: CDR1 SGHDT and CDR2 YYEEEE. This CDR3 contains 15 residues. The V and J ends lost 4 bases and 11 bases respectively, with 23 bases between them. CDR3 nucleotide sequence: TGTGCCAGCAGCCCAACGGGAGAAAGGGAATCGAGGCAGTATTTT. Amino acids: CASSPTGERESRQYF.

The genes are TRBV11-2 and TRBJ2-2; TRBD2 is a possible D gene (5 bases). This CDR3 has 14 residues. The germline V gene has CDR1 SGHAT and CDR2 FQNNGV. V lost 2 bases to trimming and J lost 7 bases, with 11 bases between them. CDR3 protein: CASSLRGSGGELFF. Written as DNA, the CDR3 is TGTGCCAGCAGCTTAAGAGGGAGCGGCGGGGAGCTGTTTTTT.

The rearrangement links TRBV6-5 to TRBJ2-7, with 8 bases matching TRBD1. With 2 bases clipped from V and 1 base from J, the junction kept 1 base outside the gene matches. There are 14 residues in the CDR3. Per the germline V gene, CDR1 is MNHEY and CDR2 is SVGAGI. CDR3 coding DNA: TGTGCCAGCAGTTACAGGACAGGGTCCTACGAGCAGTACTTC. This gives the protein CASSYRTGSYEQYF.

This sequence joins TRBV7-9 and TRBJ2-3, with 10 bases aligning to TRBD1. The germline V gene has CDR1 SEHNR and CDR2 FQNEAQ (reference sequence). J was trimmed by 4 bases and V by 5 bases; bases with no gene match: 6. The CDR3 runs 15 residues. CDR3 amino acids: CASSNRQGAADTQYF. Here the CDR3 DNA reads TGTGCCAGCAGCAACAGACAGGGGGCGGCAGATACGCAGTATTTT. The whole variable domain, filled in from reference TRBV7-9 and TRBJ2-3, reads DTGVSQNPRHKITKRGQNVTFRCDPISEHNRLYWYRQTLGQGPEFLTYFQNEAQLEKSRLLSDRFSAERPKGSFSTLEIQRTEQGDSAMYLCASSNRQGAADTQYFGPGTRLTVL.

This chain connects TRBV18 to TRBJ2-2; D unresolved. The V gene lost 3 bases and the J gene lost 0 bases, with 14 bases spanning the gap. Germline lookup yields CDR1 KGHSH and CDR2 LQKENI. The CDR3 spans 17 residues. The CDR3 region has the DNA TGTGCCAGCTCACCCCTCCATCGCCCGGCGAACACCGGGGAGCTGTTTTTT. Protein sequence: CASSPLHRPANTGELFF. The full variable domain, rest sourced from reference TRBV18 and TRBJ2-2, is NAGVMQNPRHLVRRRGQEARLRCSPMKGHSHVYWYRQLPEEGLKFMVYLQKENIIDESGMPKERFSAEFPKEGPSILRIQQVVRGDSAAYFCASSPLHRPANTGELFFGEGSRLTVL.

The J gene is TRBJ2-3, the V gene TRBV2; 8 bases fit TRBD1. The CDR3 runs 14 residues. Trimming removed 9 bases from V and 0 bases from J; junction bases left unmatched: 5. Germline V gene data show CDR1 as SNHLY and CDR2 as FYNNEI. The CDR3 DNA sequence: TGTGCCAGACGGGACAGGATCAGCACAGATACGCAGTATTTT. Residues: CARRDRISTDTQYF.

The chain links TRBV29-1 to TRBJ2-2; the match to TRBD1 covers 8 bases. J lost 7 bases, V lost 5 bases, and 9 bases had no gene match. Germline CDR1 reads SQVTM; CDR2 reads ANQGSEA. The CDR3 covers 14 residues. The chain's CDR3 is CSVQGQGGIGELFF. CDR3 nucleotide sequence: TGCAGCGTTCAAGGACAGGGTGGGATCGGGGAGCTGTTTTTT.

In nucleotides, the CDR3 is TGTGCCAGTAGTATTTTGGGTTGGGGGCCCATCCAGGCGGCCCAGCATTTT. Its translation is CASSILGWGPIQAAQHF. This rearrangement joins TRBV19 to TRBJ1-5; possibly TRBD1 for D (6 bases). Germline V gene data show CDR1 as LNHDA and CDR2 as SQIVND (reference sequence). The CDR3 sequence is 17 residues long. Trimming pared 3 bases from V and 11 bases from J, leaving 26 bases between.

The chain carries TRBV28 and TRBJ1-1; TRBD1 aligns across 12 bases. CDR3 size: 20 residues. Germline V gene sequence: CDR1 MDHEN, CDR2 SYDVKM. V was pared by 3 bases and J by 4 bases, with 18 bases of the junction left unmatched. CDR3 DNA: TGTGCCAGCAGTTTCTTAACCGAGTCCGGGACAGGGGGCAAGTTCACTGAAGCTTTCTTT. The encoded protein is CASSFLTESGTGGKFTEAFF.

V and J are TRBV21-1 and TRBJ2-2; TRBD2 reflects the table's D call only, with no check against the DNA. TRBV21-1 counts as a pseudogene. The CDR3 loop spans 16 amino acids. CDR3 loop: CASSKAAGGDTGELFF. As DNA, the CDR3 is TGTGCCAGCAGCAAAGCGGCGGGAGGGGACACCGGGGAGCTGTTTTTT.

This clone was seen a few times. This chain uses TRBV6-6 with TRBJ2-3; D gene ambiguous. The CDR3 is 13 residues long. From germline, CDR1 is MNHNY and CDR2 SVGAGI (reference sequence). V was cut by 7 bases and J by 1 base, with 9 bases left in between. The CDR3 protein is CASTERGTDTQYF. The CDR3 nucleotides are TGTGCCAGCACCGAACGGGGCACAGATACGCAGTATTTT.

Note on this clone: Other DNA sequences in this sample translate to the same CDR3. V usage is TRBV18 and J usage is TRBJ2-3, with 11 bases that match TRBD1. Germline V gives CDR1 KGHSH, CDR2 LQKENI. With V trimmed by 6 bases and J by 2 bases, 10 bases remained unmatched. This CDR3 is 17 amino acids long. For the CDR3, the DNA is TGTGCCAGCTCCCCGCCGGGACAGGGGGTCATCACAGATACGCAGTATTTT. Its protein is CASSPPGQGVITDTQYF.

This clone was detected many times. The J gene is TRBJ2-2, the V gene TRBV5-1, with TRBD1 matching 10 bases. With 7 bases clipped from V and 7 bases from J, the junction kept 13 bases outside the gene matches. The CDR3 has 16 amino acids. Germline lookup yields CDR1 SGHRS and CDR2 YFSETQ. The CDR3 loop is CASRLGGQGSRGELFF. CDR3 sequence (DNA): TGCGCCAGCCGATTAGGGGGACAGGGGTCCCGCGGGGAGCTGTTTTTT.